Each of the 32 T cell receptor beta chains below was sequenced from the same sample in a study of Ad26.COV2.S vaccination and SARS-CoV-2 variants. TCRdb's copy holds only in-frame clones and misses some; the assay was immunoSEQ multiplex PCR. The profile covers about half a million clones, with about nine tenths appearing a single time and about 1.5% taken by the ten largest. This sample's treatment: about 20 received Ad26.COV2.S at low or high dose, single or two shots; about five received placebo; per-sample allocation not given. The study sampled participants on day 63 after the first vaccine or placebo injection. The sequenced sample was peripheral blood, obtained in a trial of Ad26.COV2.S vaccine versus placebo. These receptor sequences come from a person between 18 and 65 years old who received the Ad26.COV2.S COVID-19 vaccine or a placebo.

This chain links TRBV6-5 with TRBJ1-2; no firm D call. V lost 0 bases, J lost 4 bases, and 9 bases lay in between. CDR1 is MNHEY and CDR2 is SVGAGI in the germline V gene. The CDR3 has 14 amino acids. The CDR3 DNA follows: TGTGCCAGCAGTTACTCGGGCAGAGTCTATGGCTACACCTTC. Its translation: CASSYSGRVYGYTF.

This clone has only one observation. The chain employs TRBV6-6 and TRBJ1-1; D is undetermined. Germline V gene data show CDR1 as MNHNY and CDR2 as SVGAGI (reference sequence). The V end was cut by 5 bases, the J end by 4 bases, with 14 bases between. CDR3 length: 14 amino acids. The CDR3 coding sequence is TGTGCCAGCAGTCTAAAGTACGCCGTCACTGAAGCTTTCTTT. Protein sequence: CASSLKYAVTEAFF.

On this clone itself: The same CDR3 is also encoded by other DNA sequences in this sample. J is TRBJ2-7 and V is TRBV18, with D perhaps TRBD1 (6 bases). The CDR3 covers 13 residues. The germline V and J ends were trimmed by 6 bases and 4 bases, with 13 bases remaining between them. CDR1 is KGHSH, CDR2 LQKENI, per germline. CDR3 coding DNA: TGTGCCAGCTCCCCCGGGACAACTTACGAGCAGTACTTC. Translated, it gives CASSPGTTYEQYF.

The CDR3 region is CASSLVLAGELFF. The CDR3 DNA is TGTGCCAGCAGCTTAGTCTTGGCCGGGGAGCTGTTTTTT. The J gene is TRBJ2-2, the V gene TRBV7-3; D remains unclear. Trimming took off 2 bases at V and 6 bases at J, with 7 bases between the two ends. This CDR3 contains 13 residues. Germline V lookup: CDR1 SGHTA, CDR2 FQGTGA.

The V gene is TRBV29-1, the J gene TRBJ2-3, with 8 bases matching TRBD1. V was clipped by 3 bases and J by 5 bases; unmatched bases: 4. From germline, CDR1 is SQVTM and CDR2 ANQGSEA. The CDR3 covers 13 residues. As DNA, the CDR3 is TGCAGCGTTGACGCAGGGGGCAGAGATACGCAGTATTTT. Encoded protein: CSVDAGGRDTQYF.

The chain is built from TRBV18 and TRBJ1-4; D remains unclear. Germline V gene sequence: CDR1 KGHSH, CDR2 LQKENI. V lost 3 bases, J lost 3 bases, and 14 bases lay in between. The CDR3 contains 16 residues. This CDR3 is CASSPGTTRANEKLFF. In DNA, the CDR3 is TGTGCCAGCTCACCGGGCACCACCCGGGCTAATGAAAAACTGTTTTTT.

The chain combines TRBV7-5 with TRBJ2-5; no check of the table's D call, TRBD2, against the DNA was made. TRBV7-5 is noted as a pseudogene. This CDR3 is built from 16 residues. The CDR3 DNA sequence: TGTGCCAGAAGCTTAGGTCCGGAGGTACAACTGGGGACCCAGTACTTC. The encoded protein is CARSLGPEVQLGTQYF.

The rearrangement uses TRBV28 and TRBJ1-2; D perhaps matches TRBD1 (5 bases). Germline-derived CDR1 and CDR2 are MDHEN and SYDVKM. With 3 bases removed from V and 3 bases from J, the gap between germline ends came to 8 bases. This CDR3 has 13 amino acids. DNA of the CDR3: TGTGCCAGCAGTTTCAGGGCTTACTATGGCTACACCTTC. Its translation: CASSFRAYYGYTF.

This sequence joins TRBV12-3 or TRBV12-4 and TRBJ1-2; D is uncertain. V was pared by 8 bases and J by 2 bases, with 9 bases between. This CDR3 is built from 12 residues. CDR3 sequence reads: CASGGSNYGYTF. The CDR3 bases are TGTGCCAGCGGCGGCTCGAACTATGGCTACACCTTC.

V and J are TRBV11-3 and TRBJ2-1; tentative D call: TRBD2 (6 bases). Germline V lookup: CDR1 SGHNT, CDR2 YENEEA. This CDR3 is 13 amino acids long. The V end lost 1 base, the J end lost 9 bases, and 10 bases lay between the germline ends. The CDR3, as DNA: TGTGCCAGCAGCTTAGGCGGGGTCGGTGAGCAGTTCTTC. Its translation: CASSLGGVGEQFF.

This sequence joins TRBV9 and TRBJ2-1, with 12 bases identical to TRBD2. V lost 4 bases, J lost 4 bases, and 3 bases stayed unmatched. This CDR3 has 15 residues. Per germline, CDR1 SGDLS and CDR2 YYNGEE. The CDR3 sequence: CASSQTSGGYNEQFF. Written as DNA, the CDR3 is TGTGCCAGCAGCCAGACTAGCGGGGGATACAATGAGCAGTTCTTC.

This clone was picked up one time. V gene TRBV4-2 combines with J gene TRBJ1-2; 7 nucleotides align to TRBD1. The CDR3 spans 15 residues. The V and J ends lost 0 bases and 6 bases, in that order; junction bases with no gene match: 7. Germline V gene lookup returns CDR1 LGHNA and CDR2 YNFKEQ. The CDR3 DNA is TGTGCCAGCAGCCAAGATAACAGGGGAAGGGATGGCTACACCTTC. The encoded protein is CASSQDNRGRDGYTF.

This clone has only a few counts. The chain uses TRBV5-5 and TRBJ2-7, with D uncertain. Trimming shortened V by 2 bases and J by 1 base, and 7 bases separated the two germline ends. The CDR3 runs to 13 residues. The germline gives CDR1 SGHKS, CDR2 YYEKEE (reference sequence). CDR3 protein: CASSFPSSYEQYF. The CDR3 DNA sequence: TGTGCCAGCAGCTTCCCCTCTTCCTACGAGCAGTACTTC. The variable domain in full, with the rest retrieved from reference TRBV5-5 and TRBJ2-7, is DAGVTQSPTHLIKTRGQQVTLRCSPISGHKSVSWYQQVLGQGPQFIFQYYEKEERGRGNFPDRFSARQFPNYSSELNVNALLLGDSALYLCASSFPSSYEQYFGPGTRLTVT.

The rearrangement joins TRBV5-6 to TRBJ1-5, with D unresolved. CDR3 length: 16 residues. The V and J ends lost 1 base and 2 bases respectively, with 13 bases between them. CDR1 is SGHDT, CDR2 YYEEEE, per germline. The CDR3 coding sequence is TGTGCCAGCAGCTTGACCCCCCTCGATGGCAATCAGCCCCAGCATTTT. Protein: CASSLTPLDGNQPQHF.

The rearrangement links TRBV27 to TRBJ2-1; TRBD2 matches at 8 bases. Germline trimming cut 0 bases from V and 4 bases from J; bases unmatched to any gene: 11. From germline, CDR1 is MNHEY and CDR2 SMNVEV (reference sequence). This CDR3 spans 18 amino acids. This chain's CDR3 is CASSLSPFGGRTYNEQFF. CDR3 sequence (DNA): TGTGCCAGCAGTTTATCTCCATTTGGCGGGAGGACTTACAATGAGCAGTTCTTC.

In DNA form, the CDR3 reads TGTGCCACCAGCAGAGGACTAGGACAAGAGACCCAGTACTTC. Translating gives CATSRGLGQETQYF. The V gene is TRBV15, the J gene TRBJ2-5; tentatively, D is TRBD2 (6 bases). The ends were cut back, 1 base at V and 2 bases at J, with 8 bases in the middle. CDR1 and CDR2 (germline): LNHNV, YYDKDF (reference sequence). The CDR3 contains 14 residues. Full variable domain (remainder filled in from reference TRBV15 and TRBJ2-5): DAMVIQNPRYQVTQFGKPVTLSCSQTLNHNVMYWYQQKSSQAPKLLFHYYDKDFNNEADTPDNFQSRRPNTSFCFLDIRSPGLGDTAMYLCATSRGLGQETQYFGPGTRLLVL.

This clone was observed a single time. The CDR3 loop is CASSPGGYPQHF. The CDR3 coding sequence is TGTGCCAGCAGCCCGGGCGGCTATCCCCAGCATTTT. V gene TRBV16 combines with J gene TRBJ1-5; no firm D call. This CDR3 region has 12 residues. V was clipped by 4 bases and J by 10 bases, with 11 bases between them. Germline CDR1 and CDR2: KGHSY and FQNENV.

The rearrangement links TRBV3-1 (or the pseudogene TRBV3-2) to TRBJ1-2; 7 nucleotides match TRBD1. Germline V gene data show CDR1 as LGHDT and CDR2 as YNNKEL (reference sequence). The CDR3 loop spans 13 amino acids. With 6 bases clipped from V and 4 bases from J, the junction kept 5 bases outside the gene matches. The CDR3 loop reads CASSLQGTYGYTF. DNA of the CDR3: TGTGCCAGCAGTCTACAGGGGACCTATGGCTACACCTTC.

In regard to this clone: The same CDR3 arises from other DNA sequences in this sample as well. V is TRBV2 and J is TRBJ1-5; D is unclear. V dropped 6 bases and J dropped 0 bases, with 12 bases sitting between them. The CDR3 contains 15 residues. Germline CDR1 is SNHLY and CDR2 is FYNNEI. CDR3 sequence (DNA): TGTGCCAGCAGCCCAAGAGGGAATAGCAATCAGCCCCAGCATTTT. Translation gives CASSPRGNSNQPQHF.

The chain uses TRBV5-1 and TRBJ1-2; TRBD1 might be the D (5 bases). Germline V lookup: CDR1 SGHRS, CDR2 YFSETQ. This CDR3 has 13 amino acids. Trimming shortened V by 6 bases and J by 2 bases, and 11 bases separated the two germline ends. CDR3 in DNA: TGCGCCAGCACCTGGGAGGGGAACTATGGCTACACCTTC. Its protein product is CASTWEGNYGYTF.

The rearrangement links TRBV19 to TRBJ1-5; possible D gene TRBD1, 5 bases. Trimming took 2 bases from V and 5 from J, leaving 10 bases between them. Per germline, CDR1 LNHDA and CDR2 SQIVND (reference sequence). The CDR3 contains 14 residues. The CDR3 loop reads CASSIRGSDQPQHF. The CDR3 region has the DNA TGTGCCAGTAGTATAAGGGGATCCGATCAGCCCCAGCATTTT.

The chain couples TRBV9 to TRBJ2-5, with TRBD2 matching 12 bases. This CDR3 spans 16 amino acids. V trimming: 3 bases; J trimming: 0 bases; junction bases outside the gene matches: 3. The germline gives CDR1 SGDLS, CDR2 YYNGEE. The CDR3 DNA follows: TGTGCCAGCAGCGCCGGGACTAGCGGGCACCAAGAGACCCAGTACTTC. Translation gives CASSAGTSGHQETQYF.

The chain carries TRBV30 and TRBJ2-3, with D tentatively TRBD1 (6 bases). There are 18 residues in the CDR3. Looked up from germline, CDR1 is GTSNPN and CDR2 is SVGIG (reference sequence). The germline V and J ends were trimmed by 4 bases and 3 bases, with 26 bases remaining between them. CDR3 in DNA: TGTGCCTGGACCGTAGAGAACCCAACAGGGCTAGCAACAGATACGCAGTATTTT. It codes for CAWTVENPTGLATDTQYF.

CDR3: CAWSRGVYGYTF. CDR3 bases: TGTGCCTGGAGTCGGGGAGTCTATGGCTACACCTTC. The genes are TRBV30 and TRBJ1-2; D remains unclear. CDR3 length: 12 residues. Looked up from germline, CDR1 is GTSNPN and CDR2 is SVGIG (reference sequence). Trimming stripped 2 bases from V and 4 bases from J, with 8 bases between.

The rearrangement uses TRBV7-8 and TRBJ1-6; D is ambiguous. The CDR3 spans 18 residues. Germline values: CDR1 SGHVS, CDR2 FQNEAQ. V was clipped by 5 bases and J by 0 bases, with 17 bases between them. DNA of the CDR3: TGTGCCAGCAGCGCTTTAAGTCGCCCGAGCTCCTATAATTCACCCCTCCACTTT. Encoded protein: CASSALSRPSSYNSPLHF.

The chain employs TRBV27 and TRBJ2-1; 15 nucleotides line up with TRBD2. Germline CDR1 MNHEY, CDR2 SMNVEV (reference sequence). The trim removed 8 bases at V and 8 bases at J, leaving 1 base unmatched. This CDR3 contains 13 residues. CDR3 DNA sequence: TGTGCCAGCGGACTAGCGGGGGGGGATGAGCAGTTCTTC. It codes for CASGLAGGDEQFF.

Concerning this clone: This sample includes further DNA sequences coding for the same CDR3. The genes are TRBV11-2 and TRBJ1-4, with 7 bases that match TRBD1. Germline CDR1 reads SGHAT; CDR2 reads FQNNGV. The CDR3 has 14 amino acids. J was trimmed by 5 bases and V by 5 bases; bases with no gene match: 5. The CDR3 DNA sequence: TGTGCCAGCAGCCGGGGACAGCTCAATGAAAAACTGTTTTTT. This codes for CASSRGQLNEKLFF.

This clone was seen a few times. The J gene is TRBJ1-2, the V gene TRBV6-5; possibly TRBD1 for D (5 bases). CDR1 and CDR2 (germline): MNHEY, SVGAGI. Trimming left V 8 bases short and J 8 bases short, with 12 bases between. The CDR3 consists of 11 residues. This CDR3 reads CASGAGQGYTF. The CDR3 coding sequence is TGTGCCAGCGGGGCAGGGCAAGGCTACACCTTC.

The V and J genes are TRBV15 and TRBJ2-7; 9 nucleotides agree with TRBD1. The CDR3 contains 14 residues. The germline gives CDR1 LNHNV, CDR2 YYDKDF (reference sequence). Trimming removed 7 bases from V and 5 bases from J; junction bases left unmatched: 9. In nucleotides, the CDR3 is TGTGCCACCAACCCCGGGACAGGGATGGACGAGCAGTACTTC. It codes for CATNPGTGMDEQYF.

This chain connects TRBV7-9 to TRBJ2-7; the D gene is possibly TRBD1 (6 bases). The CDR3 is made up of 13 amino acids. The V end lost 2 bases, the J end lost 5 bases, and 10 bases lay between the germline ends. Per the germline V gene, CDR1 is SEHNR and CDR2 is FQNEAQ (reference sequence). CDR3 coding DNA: TGTGCCAGCAGCTTATACAGGGAAGACGAGCAGTACTTC. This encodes CASSLYREDEQYF.

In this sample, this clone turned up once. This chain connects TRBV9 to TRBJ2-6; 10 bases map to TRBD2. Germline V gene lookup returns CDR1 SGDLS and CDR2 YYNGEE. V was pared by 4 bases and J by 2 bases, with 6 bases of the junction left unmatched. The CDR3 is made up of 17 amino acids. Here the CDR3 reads CASSRVAGGPGANVLTF. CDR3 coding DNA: TGTGCCAGCAGCCGGGTAGCGGGAGGCCCTGGGGCCAACGTCCTGACTTTC.

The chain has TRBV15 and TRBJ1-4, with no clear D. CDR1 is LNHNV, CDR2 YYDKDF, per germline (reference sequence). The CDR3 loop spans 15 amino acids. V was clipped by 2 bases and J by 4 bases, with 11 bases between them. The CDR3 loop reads CATSRKVWDNEKLFF. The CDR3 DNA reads TGTGCCACCAGCAGAAAGGTTTGGGATAATGAAAAACTGTTTTTT.